These T cell receptor beta chains were read from a single sample in a study of T-cell memory formation after mild COVID-19. One entry per CDR3 protein, called by TCRdb with MiXCR from the 5' RACE reads. The sample shows about 88,000 distinct CDR3 sequences, around 27% of them seen only once. What was sequenced was PBMCs or a T cell subset sorted from them (not recorded which). These TCRs come from a man aged 18 to 30 who had mild COVID-19 (a few samples of this study predate the infection). Cell type and time point are not known. The CDR3 runs from the conserved cysteine through the conserved F or W. D genes are given only for firm matches. Clone sizes are given selectively: once, few, many, or a class where the clone is expanded.

CDR3 protein,CDR3 DNA,V gene,clone size,J gene,D gene
CASSSYRSSREGNIQYF,TGTGCCAGCAGCTCCTACCGGTCGTCCAGGGAAGGGAACATTCAGTACTTC,TRBV7-9,NA,TRBJ2-4,NA
CATSGGMEPQHF,TGTGCCACCAGCGGGGGAATGGAGCCCCAGCATTTT,TRBV24-1,NA,TRBJ1-5,NA
CASSQESSSGANVLTF,TGCGCCAGCAGCCAAGAGAGTAGCTCTGGGGCCAACGTCCTGACTTTC,TRBV4-3,NA,TRBJ2-6,NA
CASPRQESSYNSPLHF,TGTGCCAGTCCCCGACAGGAGAGCTCCTATAATTCACCCCTCCACTTT,TRBV19,NA,TRBJ1-6,NA
CASSLLGRLGGELFF,TGTGCCAGCAGCCTACTAGGACGGTTAGGCGGGGAGCTGTTTTTT,TRBV7-8,NA,TRBJ2-2,NA
CSAPDGYSPLHF,TGCAGTGCCCCGGACGGTTACTCACCCCTCCACTTT,TRBV20-1,few,TRBJ1-6,NA
CASSLGARSTDTQYF,TGTGCCAGCAGCTTAGGCGCCCGGAGCACAGATACGCAGTATTTT,TRBV11-3,NA,TRBJ2-3,NA
CASSLERGHNQPQHF,TGTGCCAGCAGCTTGGAAAGGGGGCACAATCAGCCCCAGCATTTT,TRBV5-5,few,TRBJ1-5,TRBD1
CASRAGNTQYF,TGTGCCAGCCGGGCGGGGAATACGCAGTATTTT,TRBV12-3/TRBV12-4,NA,TRBJ2-3,NA
CASSTGEFSNQPQHF,TGCGCCAGCTCCACAGGGGAGTTTAGCAATCAGCCCCAGCATTTT,TRBV5-1,NA,TRBJ1-5,TRBD1
CASSLEQGGSYNEQFF,TGTGCCAGCAGCTTAGAACAGGGGGGTTCCTACAATGAGCAGTTCTTC,TRBV7-6,NA,TRBJ2-1,TRBD1
CASSQDPAPNGETQYF,TGCGCCAGCAGCCAAGATCCCGCCCCTAATGGGGAGACCCAGTACTTC,TRBV4-1,few,TRBJ2-5,NA
CASSQGLWVMNTEAFF,TGTGCCAGCAGCCAAGGTCTTTGGGTTATGAACACTGAAGCTTTCTTT,TRBV3-1,NA,TRBJ1-1,NA
CSLTVGNTEAFF,TGCAGCCTCACCGTCGGGAACACTGAAGCTTTCTTT,TRBV29-1,NA,TRBJ1-1,NA
CASSPLSTDTQYF,TGTGCCAGCAGCCCGTTGAGCACAGATACGCAGTATTTT,TRBV5-5,few,TRBJ2-3,NA
CASSLLGPGVREQYF,TGTGCCAGCAGCCTTCTCGGGCCAGGGGTTCGCGAGCAGTACTTC,TRBV27,NA,TRBJ2-7,NA
CASSWREGTSEQFF,TGTGCCAGCAGTTGGCGGGAGGGGACCTCCGAGCAGTTCTTC,TRBV6-2/TRBV6-3,few,TRBJ2-1,TRBD2
CASSVSGGGFYNEQFF,TGTGCCAGCAGTGTCTCCGGGGGGGGCTTCTACAATGAGCAGTTCTTC,TRBV12-3/TRBV12-4,NA,TRBJ2-1,TRBD2
CASSPSGFEQFF,TGTGCCAGCAGCCCATCGGGATTTGAGCAGTTCTTC,TRBV11-2,NA,TRBJ2-1,NA
CASSGGRQETQYF,TGTGCCAGCAGCGGGGGCAGACAAGAGACCCAGTACTTC,TRBV3-1,few,TRBJ2-5,NA
CASSFSPEAADTQYF,TGCGCCAGCAGCTTCAGCCCCGAGGCGGCAGATACGCAGTATTTT,TRBV5-1,NA,TRBJ2-3,NA
CASSFNAGTQETQYF,TGTGCCAGCAGCTTTAATGCCGGGACCCAAGAGACCCAGTACTTC,TRBV7-8,few,TRBJ2-5,NA
CASSLGGQAHGYTF,TGTGCCAGCAGCTTAGGAGGACAGGCCCATGGCTACACCTTC,TRBV5-4,NA,TRBJ1-2,TRBD1
CATSDRGTRNTGELFF,TGTGCCACCAGTGACCGCGGGACACGGAACACCGGGGAGCTGTTTTTT,TRBV24-1,few,TRBJ2-2,NA
CASSETLFYPEKLFF,TGTGCCAGCAGTGAAACGCTATTCTATCCGGAAAAACTGTTTTTT,TRBV2,few,TRBJ1-4,NA
CASSIDSNYGYTF,TGTGCCAGCAGTATAGACAGCAACTATGGCTACACCTTC,TRBV6-5,few,TRBJ1-2,NA
CASSRTGFTGELFF,TGCGCCAGCAGCCGGACAGGGTTCACCGGGGAGCTGTTTTTT,TRBV4-1,NA,TRBJ2-2,TRBD1
CASSQELGYTGELFF,TGTGCCAGCAGCCAAGAACTGGGGTACACCGGGGAGCTGTTTTTT,TRBV4-2,NA,TRBJ2-2,NA
CASSWGQGDSYNSPLHF,TGTGCCAGCAGTTGGGGACAGGGGGACTCCTATAATTCACCCCTCCACTTT,TRBV7-8,NA,TRBJ1-6,TRBD1
CASSLEPGDHQPQHF,TGCGCCAGCAGCTTGGAGCCGGGGGATCATCAGCCCCAGCATTTT,TRBV5-1,NA,TRBJ1-5,NA
CASRGLAGDSRLNTGELFF,TGTGCCAGCAGGGGACTAGCGGGAGACAGCCGATTGAACACCGGGGAGCTGTTTTTT,TRBV12-3/TRBV12-4,NA,TRBJ2-2,TRBD2
CASSPGGAKTDTQYF,TGTGCCAGCAGCCCAGGGGGCGCAAAGACAGATACGCAGTATTTT,TRBV9,NA,TRBJ2-3,TRBD1
CASSENEGREQYF,TGTGCCAGCAGTGAAAACGAGGGCCGGGAGCAGTACTTC,TRBV2,many,TRBJ2-7,NA
CASSLGQGNTGELFF,TGTGCCAGCAGTTTGGGACAGGGGAACACCGGGGAGCTGTTTTTT,TRBV12-3/TRBV12-4,NA,TRBJ2-2,TRBD1
CASSDQGAVEAFF,TGTGCCAGCAGTGACCAGGGGGCGGTTGAAGCTTTCTTT,TRBV6-6,NA,TRBJ1-1,TRBD1
CASSSETEAADTQYF,TGTGCCAGCAGTTCCGAAACGGAGGCAGCAGATACGCAGTATTTT,TRBV7-9,NA,TRBJ2-3,NA
CASSLARRTTYNEQFF,TGTGCCAGCAGCTTAGCGCGCAGGACAACCTACAATGAGCAGTTCTTC,TRBV7-2,NA,TRBJ2-1,NA
CASSVADTQYF,TGTGCCAGCAGTGTAGCAGATACGCAGTATTTT,TRBV25-1,few,TRBJ2-3,NA
CASSYVRLAGGPETQYF,TGTGCCAGCAGTTACGTAAGACTAGCGGGGGGCCCGGAGACCCAGTACTTC,TRBV6-6,few,TRBJ2-5,TRBD2
CASSLSVAGSSYNEQFF,TGCGCCAGCAGCCTCAGTGTAGCGGGGAGCTCCTACAATGAGCAGTTCTTC,TRBV4-1,few,TRBJ2-1,TRBD2
CAIMDSSGANVLTF,TGTGCCATCATGGACAGCTCTGGGGCCAACGTCCTGACTTTC,TRBV10-3,NA,TRBJ2-6,NA
CASSTGMWNTEAFF,TGCGCCAGCAGCACAGGAATGTGGAACACTGAAGCTTTCTTT,TRBV4-1,few,TRBJ1-1,NA
CASSLGFAGTDTQYF,TGCGCCAGCAGCTTGGGATTTGCGGGTACAGATACGCAGTATTTT,TRBV5-1,few,TRBJ2-3,NA
CATSDPTGGSFTDTQYF,TGTGCCACCAGTGACCCAACGGGGGGTTCCTTCACAGATACGCAGTATTTT,TRBV24-1,few,TRBJ2-3,TRBD2
CASSQTLAPADEQYF,TGCGCCAGCAGCCAGACTCTAGCTCCCGCAGACGAGCAGTACTTC,TRBV4-1,many,TRBJ2-7,NA